The 20 T cell receptor beta chains given below trace back to one sample, sequenced in a study of cytomegalovirus exposure and HLA in healthy donors. PCR was performed using 60 Vbeta and 13 Jbeta primers. Using immunoSEQ multiplex PCR, the repertoire was profiled, and TCRdb retains in-frame clones only, with some absent. The data contain roughly 150,000 clones, 65% to 85% of them singletons. The material sequenced was PBMCs. These TCRs come from a male donor in good health and CMV-seronegative.

The chain is built from TRBV4-3 and TRBJ2-5; 9 positions agree with TRBD1. The end of the DNA is better explained by TRBJ2-7, so the J call may be wrong. The germline V gene has CDR1 LGHNA and CDR2 YSLEER. This CDR3 has 15 amino acids. The CDR3 DNA is TGCGCCAGCAGCCAAGCGACAGGGGGGAACTACGAGCAGTACTTC. Its protein is CASSQATGGNYEQYF.

The chain uses TRBV27 and TRBJ1-1, with D unclear. Trimming took off 5 bases at V and 5 bases at J, with 15 bases between the two ends. Germline-derived CDR1 and CDR2 are MNHEY and SMNVEV (reference sequence). This CDR3 comprises 14 residues. CDR3 sequence: CASSPLGAGTEAFF. CDR3 sequence (DNA): TGTGCCAGCAGTCCTTTGGGCGCGGGGACTGAAGCTTTCTTT.

As to this clone: One junction end does not reproduce the germline sequence, and a read error may be involved. J is TRBJ2-6 and V is TRBV2, with D possibly matching TRBD1 (5 bases). Germline lookup yields CDR1 SNHLY and CDR2 FYNNEI. The CDR3 spans 16 residues. CDR3 nucleotides: TGTGCCAGCAGTGGACTCAACACCGCTGGGGCCAACGGCCTGACTTTC. It encodes CASSGLNTAGANGLTF.

This clone was counted only a few times. The junction departs from germline at one end; a sequencing error may be responsible. The chain couples TRBV11-2 to TRBJ2-7; 7 bases map to TRBD2. The CDR3 loop spans 16 amino acids. CDR1 and CDR2 (germline): SGHAT, FQNNGV. Here the CDR3 reads CASREGRGRGSYEQSF. The CDR3 nucleotides read TGTGCCAGCAGAGAGGGTCGCGGGAGAGGGTCCTACGAGCAGTCCTTC.

The CDR3 protein is CASSGQVQNTGELFF. The CDR3 DNA reads as TGTGCCAGTAGTGGACAGGTTCAAAACACCGGGGAGCTGTTTTTT. The genes are TRBV19 and TRBJ2-2; 7 nucleotides match TRBD1. The V and J ends lost 5 bases and 2 bases, in that order; junction bases with no gene match: 5. The CDR3 runs to 15 residues. CDR1 and CDR2 (germline): LNHDA, SQIVND (reference sequence).

The chain joins TRBV7-9 to TRBJ2-3, with 10 bases matching TRBD2. Trimming removed 4 bases from V and 7 bases from J; junction bases left unmatched: 8. The CDR3 is 15 residues long. The germline gives CDR1 SEHNR, CDR2 FQNEAQ (reference sequence). CDR3 amino acids: CASSSSGRAPYTQYF. CDR3 coding DNA: TGTGCCAGCAGCTCAAGCGGGAGGGCCCCTTATACGCAGTATTTT.

The genes are TRBV6-5 and TRBJ1-1; 7 bases match TRBD1. CDR1 MNHEY and CDR2 SVGAGI come from the germline V gene. V shed 2 bases, J shed 4 bases, and the junction held 4 bases outside the gene matches. The CDR3 sequence is 14 residues long. CDR3 in amino acids: CASSYAAGGTEAFF. DNA of the CDR3: TGTGCCAGCAGTTACGCCGCAGGGGGCACTGAAGCTTTCTTT.

In its sample, this clone was seen a few times. The CDR3 nucleotides read TGCAGCGGACGACAGGGGAACTATGGCTACACCTTC. Translated, it gives CSGRQGNYGYTF. The chain has TRBV29-1 and TRBJ1-2; 8 bases are a match to TRBD1. Germline CDR1 reads SQVTM; CDR2 reads ANQGSEA. J lost 2 bases, V lost 7 bases, and 3 bases had no gene match. The CDR3 totals 12 residues.

The rearrangement joins TRBV7-3 to TRBJ2-7, with a tentative D call TRBD2 (6 bases). The CDR3 runs 14 residues. The ends were cut back, 3 bases at V and 0 bases at J, with 9 bases in the middle. Germline loops: CDR1 SGHTA, CDR2 FQGTGA. CDR3: CASSLGGPSYEQYF. The CDR3 bases are TGTGCCAGCAGCTTGGGGGGACCCTCCTACGAGCAGTACTTC.

The chain links TRBV25-1 to TRBJ1-2; 8 positions agree with TRBD1. Germline loops: CDR1 MGHDK, CDR2 SYGVNS. V was pared by 2 bases and J by 6 bases, with 5 bases of the junction left unmatched. The CDR3 extends over 14 amino acids. The DNA for the CDR3 is TGTGCCAGCAGTGAACCAGGGGGCGTAGATGGCTACACCTTC. It specifies CASSEPGGVDGYTF.

This clone was picked up a small number of times. The sample contains more than one DNA sequence encoding this CDR3. In DNA form, the CDR3 reads TGTGCCAGCAGTGAATTGGGGGGAGGGCTCTATGAGCAGTTCTTC. Residues: CASSELGGGLYEQFF. The chain uses TRBV25-1 and TRBJ2-1, with 7 bases identical to TRBD2. With V trimmed by 1 base and J by 8 bases, 8 bases remained unmatched. Germline V lookup: CDR1 MGHDK, CDR2 SYGVNS. CDR3 length equals 15 residues.

This chain joins TRBV10-2 and TRBJ2-1; 7 nucleotides line up with TRBD1. Trimming at V came to 8 bases and at J to 5 bases, leaving 9 bases not matched to a gene. The CDR3 has 14 residues. Germline V gene data show CDR1 as WSHSY and CDR2 as SAAADI. CDR3 sequence (DNA): TGCGCCAGCCGCCGGGACAGCCTGCACAATGAGCAGTTCTTC. Translating gives CASRRDSLHNEQFF.

The J gene is TRBJ1-1, the V gene TRBV18, with 7 bases matching TRBD1. Germline CDR1 is KGHSH and CDR2 is LQKENI. The CDR3 is 16 amino acids. Losses at the gene ends were 6 bases for V and 0 bases for J; bases not matched to a gene: 10. Here the CDR3 DNA reads TGTGCCAGCTCCCCGGACAGGTTAAATATGAACACTGAAGCTTTCTTT. This sequence encodes CASSPDRLNMNTEAFF. Supplemented by reference TRBV18 and TRBJ1-1, the full variable domain reads NAGVMQNPRHLVRRRGQEARLRCSPMKGHSHVYWYRQLPEEGLKFMVYLQKENIIDESGMPKERFSAEFPKEGPSILRIQQVVRGDSAAYFCASSPDRLNMNTEAFFGQGTRLTVV.

The J gene is TRBJ2-7, the V gene TRBV6-5; D is perhaps TRBD2 (6 bases). The CDR3 has 15 residues. Trimming took 0 bases from V and 5 from J, leaving 14 bases between them. Germline V CDR1 and CDR2: MNHEY, SVGAGI. CDR3: CASSYSGGNQDEQYF. The CDR3 region has the DNA TGTGCCAGCAGTTACTCGGGGGGAAATCAAGACGAGCAGTACTTC.

This clone has a handful of counts. The V call is TRBV2, the J call TRBJ1-5; the D is unclear. CDR1 is SNHLY, CDR2 FYNNEI, per germline. The CDR3 runs to 16 residues. Trimming removed 7 bases at V and 5 bases at J, with 21 bases between. CDR3 nucleotides: TGTGCCAGCACGGTCGGGTTATTATCTTCATATCAGCCCCAGCATTTT. Its protein product is CASTVGLLSSYQPQHF. Based on the CDR3 plus reference TRBV2 and TRBJ1-5, the full variable domain is EPEVTQTPSHQVTQMGQEVILRCVPISNHLYFYWYRQILGQKVEFLVSFYNNEISEKSEIFDDQFSVERPDGSNFTLKIRSTKLEDSAMYFCASTVGLLSSYQPQHFGDGTRLSIL.

The V call is TRBV6-1, the J call TRBJ2-2; TRBD2 matches at 7 bases. With V trimmed by 3 bases and J by 6 bases, 13 bases remained unmatched. From germline, CDR1 is MNHNS and CDR2 SASEGT. This CDR3 region has 17 residues. The CDR3 is CASSDATGVAGPGELFF. In nucleotides, the CDR3 is TGTGCCAGCAGTGACGCGACGGGGGTAGCGGGCCCCGGGGAGCTGTTTTTT.

The gene calls are TRBV5-1 and TRBJ1-3, with a possible D match to TRBD1 (5 bases). The CDR3 is 16 amino acids. The germline V gene encodes CDR1 SGHRS and CDR2 YFSETQ. Trimming pared 2 bases from V and 0 bases from J, leaving 12 bases between. The CDR3 sequence: CASSFSTASSGNTIYF. The DNA for the CDR3 is TGCGCCAGCAGCTTCTCGACAGCTAGCTCTGGAAACACCATATATTTT. The full variable domain, its missing parts supplied by reference TRBV5-1 and TRBJ1-3, is KAGVTQTPRYLIKTRGQQVTLSCSPISGHRSVSWYQQTPGQGLQFLFEYFSETQRNKGNFPGRFSGRQFSNSRSEMNVSTLELGDSALYLCASSFSTASSGNTIYFGEGSWLTVV.

The rearrangement links TRBV4-3 to TRBJ2-3; 8 bases are a match to TRBD2. CDR1 is LGHNA, CDR2 YSLEER, per germline. Unmatched junction bases numbered 11, after V lost 5 bases and J lost 4 bases. This CDR3 is built from 16 residues. CDR3 loop: CASSGGRRGGPDTQYF. The CDR3 bases are TGCGCCAGCAGCGGAGGCAGACGGGGGGGCCCAGATACGCAGTATTTT.

To note about this clone: Other DNA sequences in the same sample also yield this CDR3. V and J are TRBV11-3 and TRBJ2-3; D is perhaps TRBD2 (5 bases). The V and J ends lost 3 bases and 0 bases respectively, with 10 bases between them. The germline CDR1 and CDR2 sequences are SGHNT and YENEEA. The CDR3 runs to 15 residues. CDR3 nucleotide sequence: TGTGCCAGCAGCTTGGGCGGGCGAAGCACAGATACGCAGTATTTT. Its translation: CASSLGGRSTDTQYF.

The J gene is TRBJ2-3, the V gene TRBV15; 7 nucleotides agree with TRBD2. Germline trimming cut 1 base from V and 8 bases from J; bases unmatched to any gene: 15. From germline, CDR1 is LNHNV and CDR2 YYDKDF (reference sequence). The CDR3 totals 17 residues. The CDR3 reads CATSRALGLGDGGTQYF. The CDR3 nucleotides are TGTGCCACCAGCAGAGCACTAGGACTAGGGGACGGGGGTACGCAGTATTTT.